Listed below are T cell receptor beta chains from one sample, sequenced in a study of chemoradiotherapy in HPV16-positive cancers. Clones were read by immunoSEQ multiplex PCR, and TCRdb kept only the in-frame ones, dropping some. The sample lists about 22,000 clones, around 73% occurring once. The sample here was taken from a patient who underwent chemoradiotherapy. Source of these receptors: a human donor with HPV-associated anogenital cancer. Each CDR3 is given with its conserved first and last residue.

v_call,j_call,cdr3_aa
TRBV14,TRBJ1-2,CASSQDQAVRTGSPNYGYTF
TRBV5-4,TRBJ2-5,CASSLARQETQYF
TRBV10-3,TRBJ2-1,CAISEDGTSGKDEQFF
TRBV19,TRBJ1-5,CASGTGKNQPQHF
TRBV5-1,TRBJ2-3,CASSLEGGNTDTQYF
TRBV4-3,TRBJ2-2,CASSSGPTGELFF
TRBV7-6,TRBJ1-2,CASSLATGSHYGYTF
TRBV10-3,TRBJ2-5,CAISEGTHQETQYF
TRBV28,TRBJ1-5,CASGWGGDQPQHF
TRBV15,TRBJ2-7,CATSRTGDSSYEQYF
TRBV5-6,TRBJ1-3,CASSLGGRSSGNTIYF
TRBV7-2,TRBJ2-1,CASSSTSGAYNEQFF
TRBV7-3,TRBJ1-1,CASSPGPGGDNTEAFF
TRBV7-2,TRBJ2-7,CASSFGRGPYEQYF
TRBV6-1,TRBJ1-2,CASTLERTGGYGYTF
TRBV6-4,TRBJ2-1,CASSPSGGPMNEQFF
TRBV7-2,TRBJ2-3,CASSEEGRTDTQYF
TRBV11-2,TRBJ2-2,CASSLEWGGFGELFF
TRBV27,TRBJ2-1,CASSLIGRGWFF
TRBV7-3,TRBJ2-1,CASSLSPIRDGYNEQFF
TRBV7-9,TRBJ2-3,CASSLWTSWGGTDTQYF
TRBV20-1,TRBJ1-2,CSASHGYTF
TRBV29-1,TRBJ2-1,CSVGLAGGGAEQFF
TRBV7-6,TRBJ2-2,CASSLGVAGVGTGELFF
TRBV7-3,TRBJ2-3,CASSLSGGWDTQYF
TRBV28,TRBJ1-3,CASRGGGTGNTIYF